This T cell receptor (beta chain) was sequenced during a study of T cell changes during pregnancy in multiple sclerosis. The V and J ends lost 2 bases and 2 bases, in that order; junction bases with no gene match: 7. Germline loops: CDR1 SGHAT, CDR2 FQNNGV. This CDR3 region has 16 residues. Data came from immunoSEQ multiplex PCR; TCRdb stores just in-frame clones and leaves some out. The sample includes roughly 49,000 clones, just over 90% seen only once; the top ten take around 3.9%. The sequence derives from a female donor with multiple sclerosis, enrolled in a pregnancy study. The sequencing here drew on CD8+ T cells from peripheral blood mononuclear cells, taken after pregnancy. The V call is TRBV11-2, the J call TRBJ2-7; TRBD1 agrees at 9 bases. The CDR3 region is CASSLRNRGPTYEQYF. In DNA form, the CDR3 reads TGTGCCAGCAGCTTACGTAACAGGGGGCCTACCTACGAGCAGTACTTC. The complete variable domain, with remaining parts taken from reference TRBV11-2 and TRBJ2-7, reads EAGVAQSPRYKIIEKRQSVAFWCNPISGHATLYWYQQILGQGPKLLIQFQNNGVVDDSQLPKDRFSAERLKGVDSTLKIQPAKLEDSAVYLCASSLRNRGPTYEQYFGPGTRLTVT.